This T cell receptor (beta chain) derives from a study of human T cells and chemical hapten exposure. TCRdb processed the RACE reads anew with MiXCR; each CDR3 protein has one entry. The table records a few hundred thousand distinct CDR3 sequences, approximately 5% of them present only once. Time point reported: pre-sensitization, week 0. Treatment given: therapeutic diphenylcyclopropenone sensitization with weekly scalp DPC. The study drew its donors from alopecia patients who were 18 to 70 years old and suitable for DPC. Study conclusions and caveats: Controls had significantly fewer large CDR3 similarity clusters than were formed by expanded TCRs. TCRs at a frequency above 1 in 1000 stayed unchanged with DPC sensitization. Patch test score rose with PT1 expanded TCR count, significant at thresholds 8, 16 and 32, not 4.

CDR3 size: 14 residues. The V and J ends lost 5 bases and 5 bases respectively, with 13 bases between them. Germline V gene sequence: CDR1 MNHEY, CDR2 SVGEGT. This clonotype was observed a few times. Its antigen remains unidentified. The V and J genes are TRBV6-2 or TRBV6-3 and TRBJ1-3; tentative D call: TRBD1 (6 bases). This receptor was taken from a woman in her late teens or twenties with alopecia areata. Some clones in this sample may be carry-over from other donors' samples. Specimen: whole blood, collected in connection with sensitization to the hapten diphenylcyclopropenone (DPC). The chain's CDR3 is CASSGQRLRNTIYF. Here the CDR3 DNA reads TGTGCCAGCAGTGGACAGCGTCTACGAAACACCATATATTTT.